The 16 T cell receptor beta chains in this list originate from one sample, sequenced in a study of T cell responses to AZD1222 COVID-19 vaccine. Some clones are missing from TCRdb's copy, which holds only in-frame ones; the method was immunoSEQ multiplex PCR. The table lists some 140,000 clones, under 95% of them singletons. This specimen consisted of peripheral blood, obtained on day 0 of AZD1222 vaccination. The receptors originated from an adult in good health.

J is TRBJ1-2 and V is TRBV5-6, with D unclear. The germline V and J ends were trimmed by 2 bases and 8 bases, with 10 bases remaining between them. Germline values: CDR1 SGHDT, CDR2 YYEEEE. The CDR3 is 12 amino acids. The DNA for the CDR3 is TGTGCCAGCAGCTTCTCTACGGGGGGCTACACCTTC. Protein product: CASSFSTGGYTF.

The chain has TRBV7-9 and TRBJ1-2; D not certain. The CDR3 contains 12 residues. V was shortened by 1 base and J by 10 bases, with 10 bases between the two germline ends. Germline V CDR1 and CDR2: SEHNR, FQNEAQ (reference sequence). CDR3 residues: CASSLDLGDYTF. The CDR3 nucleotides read TGTGCCAGCAGCTTAGATCTGGGAGACTACACCTTC.

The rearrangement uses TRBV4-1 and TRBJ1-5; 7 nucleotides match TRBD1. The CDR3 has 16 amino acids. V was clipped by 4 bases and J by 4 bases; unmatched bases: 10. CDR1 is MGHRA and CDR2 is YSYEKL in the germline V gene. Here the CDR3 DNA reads TGCGCCAGCAGCCCTTCGTGGGACAGCACAAATCAGCCCCAGCATTTT. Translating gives CASSPSWDSTNQPQHF.

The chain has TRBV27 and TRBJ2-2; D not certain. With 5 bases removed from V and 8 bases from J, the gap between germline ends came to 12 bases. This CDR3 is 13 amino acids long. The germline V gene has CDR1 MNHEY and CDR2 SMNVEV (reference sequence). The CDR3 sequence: CASSKGLLGELFF. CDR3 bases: TGTGCCAGCAGTAAAGGGCTACTGGGGGAGCTGTTTTTT.

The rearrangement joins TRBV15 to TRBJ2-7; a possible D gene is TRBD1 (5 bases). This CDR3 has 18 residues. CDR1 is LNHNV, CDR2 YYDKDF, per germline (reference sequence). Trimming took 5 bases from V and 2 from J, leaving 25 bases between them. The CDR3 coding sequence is TGTGCCACCAGCGTCGTTAGGGGATTCTGGCAGGAGCCCTACGAGCAGTACTTC. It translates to CATSVVRGFWQEPYEQYF.

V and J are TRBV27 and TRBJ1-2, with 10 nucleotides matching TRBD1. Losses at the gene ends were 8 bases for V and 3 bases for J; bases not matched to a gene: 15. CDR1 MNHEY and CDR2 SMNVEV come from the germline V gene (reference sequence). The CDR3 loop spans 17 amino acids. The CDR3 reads CASSAITGTGAYYGYTF. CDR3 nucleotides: TGTGCCAGCTCGGCAATCACCGGGACAGGGGCCTACTATGGCTACACCTTC.

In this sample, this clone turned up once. Here the CDR3 reads CASSASNTGELFF. In nucleotides, the CDR3 is TGTGCCAGCAGTGCATCTAACACCGGGGAGCTGTTTTTT. The chain combines TRBV25-1 with TRBJ2-2; D remains ambiguous. The CDR3 length is 13 residues. Trimming pared 4 bases from V and 2 bases from J, leaving 5 bases between. Per germline, CDR1 MGHDK and CDR2 SYGVNS.

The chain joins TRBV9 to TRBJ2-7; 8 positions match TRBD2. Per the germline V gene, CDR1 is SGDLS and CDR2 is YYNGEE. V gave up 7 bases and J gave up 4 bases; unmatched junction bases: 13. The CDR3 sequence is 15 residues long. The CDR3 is CASSTAGGLGYEQYF. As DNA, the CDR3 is TGTGCCAGCTCTACCGCGGGGGGATTGGGATACGAGCAGTACTTC. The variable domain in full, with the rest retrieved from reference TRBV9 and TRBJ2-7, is DSGVTQTPKHLITATGQRVTLRCSPRSGDLSVYWYQQSLDQGLQFLIQYYNGEERAKGNILERFSAQQFPDLHSELNLSSLELGDSALYFCASSTAGGLGYEQYFGPGTRLTVT.

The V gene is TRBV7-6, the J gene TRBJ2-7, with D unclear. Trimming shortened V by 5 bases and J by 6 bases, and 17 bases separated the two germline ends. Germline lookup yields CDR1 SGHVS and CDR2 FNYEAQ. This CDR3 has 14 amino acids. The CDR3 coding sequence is TGTGCCAGCAGCCGGCGTGGGGTAGCCGGCGAGCAGTACTTC. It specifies CASSRRGVAGEQYF.

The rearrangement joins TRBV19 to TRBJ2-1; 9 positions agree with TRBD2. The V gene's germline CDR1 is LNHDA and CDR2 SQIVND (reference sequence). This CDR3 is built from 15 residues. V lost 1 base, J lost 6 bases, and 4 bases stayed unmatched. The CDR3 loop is CASSIGGGAFNEQFF. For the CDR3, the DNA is TGTGCCAGTAGTATAGGCGGGGGGGCCTTCAATGAGCAGTTCTTC.

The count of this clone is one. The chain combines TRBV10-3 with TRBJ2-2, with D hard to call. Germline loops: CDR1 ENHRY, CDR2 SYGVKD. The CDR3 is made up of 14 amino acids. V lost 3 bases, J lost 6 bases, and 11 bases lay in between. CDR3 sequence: CAISDPLGAGELFF. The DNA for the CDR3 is TGTGCCATCAGTGACCCGTTGGGTGCCGGGGAGCTGTTTTTT.

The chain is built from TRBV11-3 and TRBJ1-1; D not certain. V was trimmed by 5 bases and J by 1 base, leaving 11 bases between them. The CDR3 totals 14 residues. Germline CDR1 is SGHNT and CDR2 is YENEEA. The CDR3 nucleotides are TGTGCCAGCAGCCCCATGGAACAGAACACTGAAGCTTTCTTT. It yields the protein CASSPMEQNTEAFF.

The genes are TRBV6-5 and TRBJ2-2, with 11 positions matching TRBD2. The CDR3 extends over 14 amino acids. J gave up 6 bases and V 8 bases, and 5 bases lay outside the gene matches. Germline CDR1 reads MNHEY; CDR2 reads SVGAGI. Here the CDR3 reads CASLSGGAAGELFF. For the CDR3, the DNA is TGTGCCAGCCTTAGCGGGGGGGCGGCCGGGGAGCTGTTTTTT.

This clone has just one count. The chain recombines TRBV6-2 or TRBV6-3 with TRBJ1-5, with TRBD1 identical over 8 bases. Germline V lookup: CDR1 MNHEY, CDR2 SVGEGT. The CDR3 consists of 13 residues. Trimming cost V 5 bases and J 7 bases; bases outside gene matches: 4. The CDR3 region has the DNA TGTGCCAGCAGTCCAGGGGGCGGCCAGCCCCAGCATTTT. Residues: CASSPGGGQPQHF.

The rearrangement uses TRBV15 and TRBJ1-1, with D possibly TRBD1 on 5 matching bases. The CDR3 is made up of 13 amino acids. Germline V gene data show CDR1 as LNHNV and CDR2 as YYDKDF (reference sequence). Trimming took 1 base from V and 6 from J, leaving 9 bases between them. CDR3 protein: CATSRVRGPEAFF. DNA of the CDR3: TGTGCCACCAGCAGAGTCCGGGGCCCTGAAGCTTTCTTT.

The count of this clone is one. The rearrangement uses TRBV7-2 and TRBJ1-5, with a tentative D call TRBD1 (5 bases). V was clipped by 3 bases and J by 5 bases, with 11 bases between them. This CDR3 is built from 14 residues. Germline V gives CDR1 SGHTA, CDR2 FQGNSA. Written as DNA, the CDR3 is TGTGCCAGCAGCTTTGGGCAGGGTTATCAGCCCCAGCATTTT. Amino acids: CASSFGQGYQPQHF.